The 29 T cell receptor beta chains below were found in one sample sequenced in a study of T cells after posttransplantation cyclophosphamide. Assay: immunoSEQ multiplex PCR; the TCRdb copy retains only in-frame clones and omits some. The sample includes more than 20,000 clones, about 76% of them seen just once. The sample consisted of memory CD4+ T cells sorted from PBMCs. Source of these receptors: a woman aged 60-70 years in good health, CMV-negative, and a related stem cell transplant donor.

In its sample, this clone was seen a few times. The V gene is TRBV5-1, the J gene TRBJ2-1; 12 bases match TRBD2. Germline trimming cut 4 bases from V and 7 bases from J; bases unmatched to any gene: 9. Germline CDR1 reads SGHRS; CDR2 reads YFSETQ. The CDR3 has 16 residues. CDR3 amino acids: CASSPGRTSGINEQFF. CDR3 sequence (DNA): TGCGCCAGCAGCCCCGGCCGGACTAGCGGGATAAATGAGCAGTTCTTC.

Regarding this clone: One junction end disagrees with the germline gene, perhaps due to a read error. This chain joins TRBV7-6 and TRBJ1-5, with D perhaps TRBD1 (5 bases). Germline CDR1 is SGHVS and CDR2 is FNYEAQ. This CDR3 has 11 residues. The CDR3 DNA is TGTGCCAGCAGCTCAACGGGGGACCCAGAATTT. Translating gives CASSSTGDPEF.

The chain employs TRBV30 and TRBJ2-3, with 7 bases aligning to TRBD1. The CDR3 covers 15 residues. V trimming: 2 bases; J trimming: 7 bases; junction bases outside the gene matches: 12. Per the germline V gene, CDR1 is GTSNPN and CDR2 is SVGIG (reference sequence). The CDR3 DNA reads as TGTGCCTGGAGTACTTTCCGGGACAGACTAAATACGCAGTATTTT. Its translation is CAWSTFRDRLNTQYF.

V usage is TRBV7-9 and J usage is TRBJ2-5, with 7 bases matching TRBD1. The tail of the sequence fits TRBJ2-7 better, so the J call may be wrong. Per the germline V gene, CDR1 is SEHNR and CDR2 is FQNEAQ (reference sequence). The CDR3 runs to 15 residues. CDR3 protein: CASSRGGTDTYEQYF. As DNA, the CDR3 is TGTGCCAGCAGCCGAGGTGGGACAGACACCTACGAGCAGTACTTC.

This sequence joins TRBV18 and TRBJ2-3; a weak D match, TRBD1 (5 bases). Germline lookup yields CDR1 KGHSH and CDR2 LQKENI. CDR3 length equals 14 residues. The V end lost 3 bases, the J end lost 6 bases, and 13 bases lay between the germline ends. This CDR3 is CASSPGQFGDTQYF. Written as DNA, the CDR3 is TGTGCCAGCTCACCGGGGCAGTTTGGGGATACGCAGTATTTT.

This sequence joins TRBV5-1 and TRBJ2-2; 10 bases map to TRBD2. V lost 4 bases to trimming and J lost 4 bases; unmatched junction nucleotides: 4. CDR3 length: 15 amino acids. Per germline, CDR1 SGHRS and CDR2 YFSETQ. CDR3 in DNA: TGCGCCAGCAGCGAACTAGCGGGATTCACCGGGGAGCTGTTTTTT. Its protein product is CASSELAGFTGELFF.

The V and J genes are TRBV29-1 and TRBJ1-1; D uncertain. The germline V gene has CDR1 SQVTM and CDR2 ANQGSEA. V gave up 3 bases and J gave up 10 bases, with 15 bases separating them. CDR3 length: 12 residues. CDR3 amino acids: CSVEAASGGAFF. The CDR3 bases are TGCAGCGTTGAGGCTGCCTCGGGTGGAGCTTTCTTT.

The chain joins TRBV21-1 to TRBJ2-7; no DNA check was done on the table's D call, TRBD1. TRBV21-1 is labeled a pseudogene. CDR3 size: 15 residues. CDR3 in amino acids: CASSKNYHRDHEQYF. The CDR3 DNA sequence: TGTGCCAGCAGCAAAAATTATCACAGGGACCACGAGCAGTACTTC.

This clone was picked up one time. V usage is TRBV19 and J usage is TRBJ1-6; TRBD1 matches at 7 bases. The CDR3 sequence is 13 residues long. Germline V CDR1 and CDR2: LNHDA, SQIVND (reference sequence). V dropped 6 bases and J dropped 10; count of bases not matched to a gene: 6. Here the CDR3 DNA reads TGTGCCAGTAGGCTACAGGGGTACTCACCCCTCCACTTT. Translation gives CASRLQGYSPLHF.

The CDR3 loop reads CATSRDLGAYGYTF. The CDR3 region has the DNA TGTGCCACCAGCAGAGATCTGGGAGCCTATGGCTACACCTTC. The chain has TRBV15 and TRBJ1-2; D remains ambiguous. The CDR3 runs 14 residues. From germline, CDR1 is LNHNV and CDR2 YYDKDF (reference sequence). V shed 0 bases and J shed 4 bases, with 9 bases lying between them.

The chain combines TRBV27 with TRBJ1-1; no firm D call. In germline, CDR1 is MNHEY, CDR2 SMNVEV (reference sequence). The ends were cut back, 7 bases at V and 1 base at J, with 7 bases in the middle. This CDR3 contains 12 residues. The CDR3 region has the DNA TGTGCCAGCATCAGTAAGAACACTGAAGCTTTCTTT. It specifies CASISKNTEAFF.

This chain links TRBV10-3 with TRBJ2-1, with 12 bases that match TRBD2. The CDR3 is 14 residues long. Germline CDR1 is ENHRY and CDR2 is SYGVKD. The junction had 2 bases not matched to a gene; V was cut back by 10 bases and J by 1 base. The CDR3, as DNA: TGTGCCACCCTAGCGGGGGGGTCCTACAATGAGCAGTTCTTC. Its protein is CATLAGGSYNEQFF.

The chain has TRBV7-6 and TRBJ2-7; 9 bases align to TRBD2. The CDR3 loop spans 16 amino acids. The germline CDR1 and CDR2 sequences are SGHVS and FNYEAQ. Losses at the gene ends were 3 bases for V and 6 bases for J; bases not matched to a gene: 12. The CDR3 DNA is TGTGCCAGCAGCTTGGAAGCCGCGGGGGGGACTGGCGAGCAGTACTTC. It specifies CASSLEAAGGTGEQYF.

The V and J genes are TRBV4-2 and TRBJ2-3; D possibly corresponds to TRBD2 (5 bases). Germline CDR1 and CDR2: LGHNA and YNFKEQ. This CDR3 has 14 residues. V lost 4 bases, J lost 6 bases, and 14 bases lay in between. The chain's CDR3 is CASSRADLPDTQYF. DNA for the CDR3: TGTGCCAGCAGCCGAGCGGACCTCCCCGATACGCAGTATTTT.

The gene calls are TRBV21-1 and TRBJ2-1; no check of the table's D call, TRBD2, against the DNA was made. TRBV21-1 is termed a pseudogene. CDR3 length: 18 amino acids. The CDR3 loop is CASIRGTSGEVSYNEQFF. The DNA for the CDR3 is TGTGCCAGCATACGCGGGACTAGCGGAGAGGTCTCCTACAATGAGCAGTTCTTC.

This chain uses TRBV28 with TRBJ2-3; the match to TRBD2 covers 9 bases. CDR3 length equals 14 residues. Losses at the gene ends were 2 bases for V and 5 bases for J; bases not matched to a gene: 2. The V gene's germline CDR1 is MDHEN and CDR2 SYDVKM. Written as DNA, the CDR3 is TGTGCCAGCAGTTTAGCGGGAGGGGGAGATACGCAGTATTTT. Its translation: CASSLAGGGDTQYF.

The genes are TRBV7-2 and TRBJ2-7; 14 positions match TRBD2. The CDR3 extends over 16 amino acids. The germline gives CDR1 SGHTA, CDR2 FQGNSA. Losses at the gene ends were 9 bases for V and 5 bases for J; bases not matched to a gene: 12. The DNA of the CDR3 is TGTGCCAGTTTTAAGGGGACTAGCGGGAGAACGGACGAGCAGTACTTC. Its protein is CASFKGTSGRTDEQYF.

There are a few counts of this clone. CDR3 amino acids: CAIRETGKRYGYTF. The CDR3 DNA sequence: TGTGCCATCAGGGAGACAGGGAAGAGGTATGGCTACACCTTC. This sequence joins TRBV10-3 and TRBJ1-2, with 7 bases fitting TRBD1. This CDR3 spans 14 amino acids. Germline-derived CDR1 and CDR2 are ENHRY and SYGVKD. V dropped 6 bases and J dropped 5; count of bases not matched to a gene: 9.

The chain carries TRBV5-1 and TRBJ1-2; 9 nucleotides line up with TRBD1. The germline gives CDR1 SGHRS, CDR2 YFSETQ. J lost 4 bases, V lost 3 bases, and 7 bases had no gene match. CDR3 length equals 15 residues. CDR3 bases: TGCGCCAGCAGCTACGGGACGGGACAGGGCTATGGCTACACCTTC. Translation gives CASSYGTGQGYGYTF.

The V and J genes are TRBV7-2 and TRBJ1-1; D remains ambiguous. Germline V gene lookup returns CDR1 SGHTA and CDR2 FQGNSA. V was clipped by 4 bases and J by 6 bases, with 12 bases between them. The CDR3 is 13 amino acids. CDR3 residues: CASSSIGPSEAFF. The CDR3 DNA sequence: TGTGCCAGCAGCTCCATTGGGCCCTCTGAAGCTTTCTTT. The variable domain in full, with the rest retrieved from reference TRBV7-2 and TRBJ1-1, is GAGVSQSPSNKVTEKGKDVELRCDPISGHTALYWYRQSLGQGLEFLIYFQGNSAPDKSGLPSDRFSAERTGGSVSTLTIQRTQQEDSAVYLCASSSIGPSEAFFGQGTRLTVV.

The CDR3 DNA reads as TGCGCCAGCAGCTCGATGGACAGGGGCACTGAAGCTTTCTTT. It yields the protein CASSSMDRGTEAFF. The chain has TRBV5-1 and TRBJ1-1; TRBD1 agrees at 9 bases. Germline values: CDR1 SGHRS, CDR2 YFSETQ. The CDR3 loop spans 14 amino acids. The V gene end was trimmed by 3 bases and the J gene end by 4 bases; junction bases not matched to a gene: 4.

The rearrangement links TRBV6-5 to TRBJ1-1; TRBD1 agrees at 7 bases. CDR1 and CDR2 (germline): MNHEY, SVGAGI. The ends lost 5 bases at V and 0 bases at J; junction bases unmatched: 6. The CDR3 runs to 15 residues. The CDR3 region has the DNA TGTGCCAGCAGTCGGGACAGACGTATGAACACTGAAGCTTTCTTT. It yields the protein CASSRDRRMNTEAFF.

V is TRBV5-1 and J is TRBJ2-2, with D possibly being TRBD1 (6 bases). V gave up 10 bases and J gave up 4 bases, with 14 bases separating them. CDR1 is SGHRS and CDR2 is YFSETQ in the germline V gene. The CDR3 has 13 residues. CDR3 region: CAGSPTGTGELFF. The CDR3 region has the DNA TGCGCCGGATCTCCGACAGGCACCGGGGAGCTGTTTTTT.

The V gene is TRBV10-3, the J gene TRBJ2-5; 7 nucleotides match TRBD2. Germline CDR1 is ENHRY and CDR2 is SYGVKD. The length of the CDR3 is 14 residues. Trimming cost V 7 bases and J 0 bases; bases outside gene matches: 5. The CDR3 reads CAIKNSGYQETQYF. CDR3 bases: TGTGCCATCAAGAATAGCGGGTACCAAGAGACCCAGTACTTC.

The J gene is TRBJ2-1, the V gene TRBV19; the match to TRBD2 covers 8 bases. The germline V gene encodes CDR1 LNHDA and CDR2 SQIVND (reference sequence). The CDR3 totals 19 residues. J gave up 0 bases and V 3 bases, and 13 bases lay outside the gene matches. CDR3 residues: CASSMLRGAVYSSYNEQFF. The CDR3 nucleotides are TGTGCCAGTAGTATGTTGCGGGGGGCGGTTTACAGCTCCTACAATGAGCAGTTCTTC.

J is TRBJ1-5 and V is TRBV6-6; 8 nucleotides match TRBD1. This CDR3 is built from 15 residues. Trimming at V came to 3 bases and at J to 4 bases, leaving 5 bases not matched to a gene. Germline values: CDR1 MNHNY, CDR2 SVGAGI (reference sequence). The CDR3 loop reads CASSYSGTGNQPQHF. In DNA form, the CDR3 reads TGTGCCAGCAGTTATTCCGGGACAGGTAATCAGCCCCAGCATTTT.

The CDR3 nucleotides read TGCGCCAGCAGCCAAGAGCCACCCGGGAGGTCCTCCCTCGATAGCAATCAGCCCCAGCATTTT. Its translation is CASSQEPPGRSSLDSNQPQHF. The J gene is TRBJ1-5, the V gene TRBV4-1; D is uncertain. CDR1 and CDR2 (germline): MGHRA, YSYEKL. Between the trimmed V and J ends, which lost 0 bases and 0 bases, there was a span of 24 bases. The CDR3 length is 21 residues.

This clone showed up just a few times. The rearrangement joins TRBV2 to TRBJ1-3, with TRBD1 matching over 7 bases. The CDR3 totals 15 residues. In germline, CDR1 is SNHLY, CDR2 FYNNEI. V gave up 4 bases and J gave up 0 bases; unmatched junction bases: 3. In nucleotides, the CDR3 is TGTGCCAGCAGTGTGGACAGGTCCTCTGGAAACACCATATATTTT. Its translation: CASSVDRSSGNTIYF.

Notes on this clone: A read error may produce the germline difference seen at one junction end. The chain has TRBV18 and TRBJ1-1; weak D call: TRBD1 (5 bases). This CDR3 has 12 amino acids. Germline loops: CDR1 KGHSH, CDR2 LQKENI. In nucleotides, the CDR3 is TGTGTCAGCTCACCCTCCCTCCAGGGAGCTTTCTTT. Protein sequence: CVSSPSLQGAFF.